A single sample is the source of the 8 T cell receptor beta chains below, sequenced in a study of OX40 agonist ivuxolimab in advanced cancers. TCRdb keeps only in-frame clones here, not all; method: immunoSEQ multiplex PCR. The profile covers 28,000 or so clones, with roughly 80% appearing a single time and around 10% taken by the ten largest. The material was CD4+ or CD8+ T cells sorted from blood, obtained in a trial of the OX40 agonist ivuxolimab. These receptors originate from an adult with an advanced solid tumor such as melanoma, head and neck, liver or kidney cancer.

The chain links TRBV20-1 to TRBJ1-2, with 7 bases matching TRBD1. The CDR3 extends over 11 amino acids. J gave up 8 bases and V 6 bases, and 6 bases lay outside the gene matches. The germline CDR1 and CDR2 sequences are DFQATT and SNEGSKA (reference sequence). The CDR3 is CSATGVGGYTF. DNA for the CDR3: TGCAGTGCAACAGGGGTCGGGGGCTACACCTTC.

J is TRBJ2-5 and V is TRBV11-2; unclear D gene. Germline CDR1 and CDR2: SGHAT and FQNNGV. With 3 bases removed from V and 4 bases from J, the gap between germline ends came to 6 bases. CDR3 length: 12 amino acids. CDR3 in amino acids: CASSFVGETQYF. In DNA form, the CDR3 reads TGTGCCAGCAGCTTTGTGGGAGAGACCCAGTACTTC.

CDR3 residues: CASSQEKGTNYGYTF. In DNA form, the CDR3 reads TGCGCCAGCAGCCAAGAGAAGGGGACAAACTATGGCTACACCTTC. This sequence joins TRBV4-3 and TRBJ1-2; possibly TRBD1 for D (6 bases). The CDR3 consists of 15 residues. Germline V gene data show CDR1 as LGHNA and CDR2 as YSLEER. V lost 0 bases to trimming and J lost 2 bases, with 10 bases between them.

The CDR3 region is CASSFEGSLYEQYF. CDR3 DNA sequence: TGTGCCAGCAGTTTCGAGGGCAGCCTCTACGAGCAGTACTTC. The chain links TRBV28 to TRBJ2-7; TRBD2 is a possible D gene (5 bases). Germline lookup yields CDR1 MDHEN and CDR2 SYDVKM. The CDR3 covers 14 residues. Trimming took 3 bases from V and 3 from J, leaving 12 bases between them. Full variable domain (rest looked up from reference TRBV28 and TRBJ2-7): DVKVTQSSRYLVKRTGEKVFLECVQDMDHENMFWYRQDPGLGLRLIYFSYDVKMKEKGDIPEGYSVSREKKERFSLILESASTNQTSMYLCASSFEGSLYEQYFGPGTRLTVT.

This clone was picked up a small number of times. The chain uses TRBV18 and TRBJ1-3; D is perhaps TRBD1 (6 bases). Trimming shortened V by 1 base and J by 3 bases, and 10 bases separated the two germline ends. Germline CDR1 reads KGHSH; CDR2 reads LQKENI. The CDR3 spans 15 residues. CDR3 coding DNA: TGTGCCAGCTCACCACTCTGGACAGATGGAAACACCATATATTTT. Translation gives CASSPLWTDGNTIYF.

The V call is TRBV13, the J call TRBJ2-7, with 9 bases lining up with TRBD1. Germline assignment: CDR1 PRHDT and CDR2 FYEKMQ (reference sequence). The ends lost 5 bases at V and 3 bases at J; junction bases unmatched: 8. The CDR3 sequence is 15 residues long. CDR3 sequence reads: CASSPRGTGNYEQYF. The CDR3 bases are TGTGCCAGCAGCCCCCGCGGGACAGGGAACTACGAGCAGTACTTC. Combining the CDR3 with reference TRBV13 and TRBJ2-7 gives the whole variable domain AAGVIQSPRHLIKEKRETATLKCYPIPRHDTVYWYQQGPGQDPQFLISFYEKMQSDKGSIPDRFSAQQFSDYHSELNMSSLELGDSALYFCASSPRGTGNYEQYFGPGTRLTVT.

The V call is TRBV5-4, the J call TRBJ2-1; D might be TRBD2 (5 bases). Trimming stripped 4 bases from V and 8 bases from J, with 19 bases between. The CDR3 sequence is 15 residues long. Germline-derived CDR1 and CDR2 are SGHNT and YYREEE (reference sequence). The CDR3 nucleotides read TGTGCCAGCAGCCCCGAAACCGGAGGTTCTCATGAGCAGTTCTTC. This codes for CASSPETGGSHEQFF.

The chain employs TRBV7-9 and TRBJ2-3; a possible D gene is TRBD2 (7 bases). With 5 bases removed from V and 2 bases from J, the gap between germline ends came to 14 bases. The germline V gene has CDR1 SEHNR and CDR2 FQNEAQ (reference sequence). The CDR3 spans 15 residues. For the CDR3, the DNA is TGTGCCAGCAGCCCGCCGCGGGGGCACACAGATACGCAGTATTTT. Its protein product is CASSPPRGHTDTQYF.